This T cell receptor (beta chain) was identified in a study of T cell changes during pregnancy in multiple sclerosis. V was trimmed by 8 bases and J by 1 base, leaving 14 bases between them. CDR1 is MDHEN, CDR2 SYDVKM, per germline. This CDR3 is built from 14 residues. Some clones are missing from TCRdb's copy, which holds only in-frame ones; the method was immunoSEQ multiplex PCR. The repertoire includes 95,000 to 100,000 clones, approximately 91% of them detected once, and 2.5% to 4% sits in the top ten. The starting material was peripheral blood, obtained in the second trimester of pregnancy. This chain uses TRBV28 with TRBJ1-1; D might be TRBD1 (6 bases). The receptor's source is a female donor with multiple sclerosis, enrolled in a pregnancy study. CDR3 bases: TGTGCCAGCGACGGACAGTCGGGGAACACTGAAGCTTTCTTT. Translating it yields CASDGQSGNTEAFF.